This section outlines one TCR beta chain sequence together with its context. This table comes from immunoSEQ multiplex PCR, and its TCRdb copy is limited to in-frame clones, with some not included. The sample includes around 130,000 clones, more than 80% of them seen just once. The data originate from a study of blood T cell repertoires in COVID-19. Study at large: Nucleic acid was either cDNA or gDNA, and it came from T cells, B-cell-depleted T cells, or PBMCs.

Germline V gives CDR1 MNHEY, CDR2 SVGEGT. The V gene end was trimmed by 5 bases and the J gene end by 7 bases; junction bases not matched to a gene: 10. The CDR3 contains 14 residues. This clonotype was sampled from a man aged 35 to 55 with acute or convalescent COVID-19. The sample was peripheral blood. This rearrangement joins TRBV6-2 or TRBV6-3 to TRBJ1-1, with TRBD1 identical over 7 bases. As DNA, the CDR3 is TGTGCCAGCAGTGACTTAAACGACAGGGTTGAAGCTTTCTTT. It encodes CASSDLNDRVEAFF.